These 21 T cell receptor beta chains were all obtained from the same sample, sequenced in a study of blood T cell repertoires in COVID-19 (dated by TCRdb to the early 2020s). Library preparation was by the immunoSEQ multiplex PCR assay. TCRdb took this table from immuneACCESS and kept in-frame rearrangements with V and J called. Such tables lack part of the clones; where checked against another copy, unresolved V genes explain under half of the gap, and the rest is unexplained. The sample records 300,000 to 400,000 clones, approximately 87% of which are singletons. Over 0.9% of the sample lies in the top ten. The specimen was PBMCs or T cells enriched from blood (not recorded which). All receptors come from a woman younger than 45 with acute COVID-19.

This chain uses TRBV14 with TRBJ1-1, with 7 bases that match TRBD1. The V segment lost 4 bases and the J segment 0 bases; nucleotides outside the gene matches: 14. Germline assignment: CDR1 SGHDN and CDR2 FVKESK. CDR3 length equals 18 residues. Here the CDR3 reads CASSPHRGTGRMNTEAFF. The CDR3 DNA is TGTGCCAGCAGCCCGCACAGGGGAACCGGGCGCATGAACACTGAAGCTTTCTTT.

This clone was recorded only once. J is TRBJ2-3 and V is TRBV9; possibly TRBD1 for D (5 bases). CDR1 SGDLS and CDR2 YYNGEE come from the germline V gene. Trimming cost V 0 bases and J 5 bases, with 7 bases left between them. The length of the CDR3 is 13 residues. CDR3 region: CASSVEGEDTQYF. DNA for the CDR3: TGTGCCAGCAGCGTAGAAGGGGAAGATACGCAGTATTTT.

As concerns this clone: Other DNA sequences in this specimen translate into the identical CDR3. The genes are TRBV7-9 and TRBJ1-1, with D possibly being TRBD1 (5 bases). The CDR3 runs 13 residues. In germline, CDR1 is SEHNR, CDR2 FQNEAQ (reference sequence). Trimming took 5 bases from V and 3 from J, leaving 10 bases between them. The CDR3 region is CASSLTGDTEAFF. In DNA, the CDR3 is TGTGCCAGCAGCCTCACAGGTGACACTGAAGCTTTCTTT.

The rearrangement links TRBV5-6 to TRBJ1-1; 12 bases line up with TRBD1. The CDR3 loop spans 15 amino acids. Germline CDR1 reads SGHDT; CDR2 reads YYEEEE. Trimming removed 4 bases from V and 5 bases from J; junction bases left unmatched: 6. DNA of the CDR3: TGTGCCAGCAGCAGGGACAGGGGGCGCCTGACTGAAGCTTTCTTT. Protein sequence: CASSRDRGRLTEAFF.

The V gene is TRBV5-1, the J gene TRBJ2-1, with D possibly matching TRBD1 (5 bases). CDR1 and CDR2 (germline): SGHRS, YFSETQ. The V and J ends lost 4 bases and 5 bases respectively, with 10 bases between them. The CDR3 extends over 13 amino acids. CDR3 nucleotide sequence: TGCGCCAGCAGCGTGGACATCAACAATGAGCAGTTCTTC. Encoded protein: CASSVDINNEQFF. The variable domain in full, with the rest retrieved from reference TRBV5-1 and TRBJ2-1, is KAGVTQTPRYLIKTRGQQVTLSCSPISGHRSVSWYQQTPGQGLQFLFEYFSETQRNKGNFPGRFSGRQFSNSRSEMNVSTLELGDSALYLCASSVDINNEQFFGPGTRLTVL.

The chain joins TRBV7-9 to TRBJ1-5; 9 bases match TRBD1. With V trimmed by 1 base and J by 2 bases, 3 bases remained unmatched. This CDR3 is built from 16 residues. Per germline, CDR1 SEHNR and CDR2 FQNEAQ (reference sequence). This CDR3 reads CASSLEGTGRNQPQHF. As DNA, the CDR3 is TGTGCCAGCAGCTTAGAAGGGACAGGGCGCAATCAGCCCCAGCATTTT.

The rearrangement joins TRBV6-4 to TRBJ2-2, with a possible D match to TRBD2 (7 bases). This CDR3 spans 13 amino acids. Germline V gene data show CDR1 as MRHNA and CDR2 as SNTAGT. V lost 10 bases to trimming and J lost 3 bases, with 12 bases between them. The CDR3 sequence: CATQGRDTGELFF. The CDR3, as DNA: TGTGCCACTCAGGGGAGGGACACCGGGGAGCTGTTTTTT.

This rearrangement joins TRBV9 to TRBJ2-7; 10 bases fit TRBD2. The J segment lost 4 bases and the V segment lost 4 bases, leaving 5 bases of the junction unmatched. CDR1 SGDLS and CDR2 YYNGEE come from the germline V gene. The CDR3 is 14 residues long. In DNA, the CDR3 is TGTGCCAGCAGCCATTCACTAGCGGGGTACGAGCAGTACTTC. Amino acids: CASSHSLAGYEQYF.

J is TRBJ2-2 and V is TRBV27, with 9 bases identical to TRBD1. The CDR3 has 16 amino acids. With 5 bases clipped from V and 5 bases from J, the junction kept 9 bases outside the gene matches. Germline CDR1 is MNHEY and CDR2 is SMNVEV (reference sequence). The CDR3 DNA reads as TGTGCCAGCAGTCCCCCGACAGGGGGAGAAACCGGGGAGCTGTTTTTT. This translates into CASSPPTGGETGELFF.

The chain joins TRBV7-2 to TRBJ1-5; TRBD1 is a possible D gene (6 bases). Per the germline V gene, CDR1 is SGHTA and CDR2 is FQGNSA. This CDR3 spans 15 amino acids. Trimming removed 5 bases at V and 4 bases at J, with 15 bases between. The CDR3 region is CASSPTGLRNQPQHF. The CDR3, as DNA: TGTGCCAGCAGCCCAACAGGGTTAAGGAATCAGCCCCAGCATTTT.

This chain connects TRBV10-3 to TRBJ1-6; possibly TRBD1 for D (5 bases). Trimming shortened V by 11 bases and J by 7 bases, and 12 bases separated the two germline ends. This CDR3 spans 12 amino acids. CDR1 and CDR2 from the germline V gene are ENHRY and SYGVKD. CDR3 in DNA: TGTGCCGCCGGATACAGGAATTCACCCCTCCACTTT. It translates to CAAGYRNSPLHF.

The chain combines TRBV30 with TRBJ2-7; maybe TRBD2 (5 bases). Deletions cut 5 bases from V and 3 bases from J, with 8 bases between. The CDR3 spans 11 residues. CDR1 and CDR2 from the germline V gene are GTSNPN and SVGIG (reference sequence). The CDR3 nucleotides read TGTGCCTGGGGAGGACGCTACGAGCAGTACTTC. Its protein is CAWGGRYEQYF.

V is TRBV19 and J is TRBJ1-1; the D is unclear. The germline CDR1 and CDR2 sequences are LNHDA and SQIVND (reference sequence). This CDR3 has 14 amino acids. With 4 bases removed from V and 1 base from J, the gap between germline ends came to 10 bases. The CDR3 DNA follows: TGTGCCAGTAGTACGCAACTACGGAACACTGAAGCTTTCTTT. It translates to CASSTQLRNTEAFF.

This chain connects TRBV6-2 or TRBV6-3 to TRBJ2-3; perhaps TRBD1 as D (5 bases). The germline V gene has CDR1 MNHEY and CDR2 SVGEGT. Trimming left V 0 bases short and J 4 bases short, with 14 bases between. The CDR3 has 16 residues. Here the CDR3 reads CASSYSVGDWADTQYF. CDR3 sequence (DNA): TGTGCCAGCAGTTACTCGGTAGGGGATTGGGCAGATACGCAGTATTTT.

The V and J genes are TRBV27 and TRBJ1-2; a possible D gene is TRBD1 (5 bases). Per germline, CDR1 MNHEY and CDR2 SMNVEV (reference sequence). V was clipped by 6 bases and J by 3 bases, with 17 bases between them. The CDR3 consists of 15 residues. CDR3 sequence reads: CASRYRGTGHYGYTF. The CDR3 nucleotides are TGTGCCAGCAGATACCGCGGGACTGGACACTATGGCTACACCTTC.

The gene calls are TRBV5-6 and TRBJ1-1, with D tentatively TRBD1 (5 bases). The CDR3 runs to 16 residues. Trimming cost V 4 bases and J 1 base, with 17 bases left between them. Per the germline V gene, CDR1 is SGHDT and CDR2 is YYEEEE. In DNA form, the CDR3 reads TGTGCCAGCAGCAGAGGGCGCGGGGCTGGGAACACTGAAGCTTTCTTT. It translates to CASSRGRGAGNTEAFF.

This clone was seen more than once but under ten times. CDR3: CASSEPGQMNTEAFF. The CDR3 nucleotides are TGTGCCAGCAGTGAACCCGGACAGATGAACACTGAAGCTTTCTTT. The V and J genes are TRBV2 and TRBJ1-1; the D gene is possibly TRBD1 (6 bases). Germline V gene sequence: CDR1 SNHLY, CDR2 FYNNEI. With 2 bases removed from V and 0 bases from J, the gap between germline ends came to 10 bases. The CDR3 totals 15 residues. The entire variable domain, with the rest obtained from reference TRBV2 and TRBJ1-1, is as follows: EPEVTQTPSHQVTQMGQEVILRCVPISNHLYFYWYRQILGQKVEFLVSFYNNEISEKSEIFDDQFSVERPDGSNFTLKIRSTKLEDSAMYFCASSEPGQMNTEAFFGQGTRLTVV.

J is TRBJ1-4 and V is TRBV19, with unresolved D. CDR1 and CDR2 (germline): LNHDA, SQIVND (reference sequence). With 10 bases removed from V and 4 bases from J, the gap between germline ends came to 13 bases. The CDR3 runs to 13 residues. The CDR3 is CATTWRDNEKLFF. The DNA for the CDR3 is TGTGCCACGACTTGGCGGGATAATGAAAAACTGTTTTTT. The whole variable domain, remainder taken from reference TRBV19 and TRBJ1-4, is DGGITQSPKYLFRKEGQNVTLSCEQNLNHDAMYWYRQDPGQGLRLIYYSQIVNDFQKGDIAEGYSVSREKKESFPLTVTSAQKNPTAFYLCATTWRDNEKLFFGSGTQLSVL.

This chain connects TRBV5-1 to TRBJ2-1; a weak D match, TRBD2 (6 bases). CDR1 and CDR2 from the germline V gene are SGHRS and YFSETQ. Between the trimmed V and J ends, which lost 0 bases and 14 bases, there was a span of 12 bases. The CDR3 runs 12 residues. The CDR3 bases are TGCGCCAGCAGCTTGGGACTAGAGGCGAAGTTCTTC. The encoded protein is CASSLGLEAKFF. Full variable domain (missing parts from reference TRBV5-1 and TRBJ2-1): KAGVTQTPRYLIKTRGQQVTLSCSPISGHRSVSWYQQTPGQGLQFLFEYFSETQRNKGNFPGRFSGRQFSNSRSEMNVSTLELGDSALYLCASSLGLEAKFFGPGTRLTVL.

This clone was seen once. The rearrangement joins TRBV19 to TRBJ1-5, with TRBD1 matching 8 bases. V lost 4 bases and J lost 5; bases outside the gene matches: 7. This CDR3 has 15 amino acids. Germline V gene data show CDR1 as LNHDA and CDR2 as SQIVND (reference sequence). The CDR3 DNA follows: TGTGCCAGTAGTACCGCGGACAGGGTCCATCAGCCCCAGCATTTT. Protein sequence: CASSTADRVHQPQHF.

This chain uses TRBV11-2 with TRBJ1-4; D is unresolved. CDR1 and CDR2 (germline): SGHAT, FQNNGV. Between the trimmed V and J ends, which lost 4 bases and 11 bases, there was a span of 26 bases. The CDR3 contains 17 residues. The CDR3 reads CASSWTGRLASTEKLFF. The CDR3 region has the DNA TGTGCCAGCAGCTGGACCGGGAGATTGGCCTCCACGGAGAAACTGTTTTTT.